The entry that follows covers one T cell receptor beta chain sequence. Its antigen is not identified. A clone one base away is much larger, so this may be a read error. CDR3 length: 18 residues. V lost 1 base and J lost 6, with 19 bases in between. Germline CDR1 reads KGHSH; CDR2 reads LQKENI. The sample comes from a study of breast tumors, draining lymph nodes, adjacent tissues. Study-level points and caveats: Data only fit, rather than demonstrated, lymph node origin of most tumor T cells. Tumors had less TCR diversity than lymph nodes, more than nontumor tissue.

The lymph nodes were axillary draining lymph nodes from breast cancer patients. TCRdb itself ran the multiplex PCR reads through MiXCR, one entry per CDR3 protein. The top ten clones hold roughly 2.2% of a sample with about 130,000 distinct CDR3 sequences, 21% of them seen once. The V gene is TRBV18, the J gene TRBJ1-6; D may be TRBD1 (6 bases). This TCR was recovered from a female donor with breast cancer. Some clones in this sample may be carry-over from other donors' samples. The sequencing sample was made of axillary lymph node tissue. The DNA for the CDR3 is TGTGCCAGCTCACCACAATCTCGGGCAGGGGCAGCTAATTCACCCCTCCACTTT. Residues: CASSPQSRAGAANSPLHF.